These 27 T cell receptor beta chains originate from one sample sequenced in a study of identical twins. MiXCR, applied by TCRdb to the 5' RACE reads, yields one record per CDR3 protein. The sample carries hundreds of thousands of distinct CDR3 sequences, 9% to 15% recorded once. These sequences were also reported in another study, on yellow fever vaccine responses in identical twins.

Material: PBMCs. These receptors were collected from a woman aged 18-29 years in good health.

Many counts were recorded for this clonotype. This sequence joins TRBV9 and TRBJ2-1; D not resolved. The CDR3 has 14 amino acids. V was pared by 0 bases and J by 5 bases, with 9 bases between. CDR1 and CDR2 (germline): SGDLS, YYNGEE. The CDR3 region has the DNA TGTGCCAGCAGCGTAGACGCTAGGGACAATGAGCAGTTCTTC. This gives the protein CASSVDARDNEQFF.

This clonotype was seen a handful of times. The chain combines TRBV27 with TRBJ2-7; D remains ambiguous. The CDR3 runs 13 residues. V lost 4 bases, J lost 5 bases, and 12 bases lay in between. CDR1 is MNHEY, CDR2 SMNVEV, per germline (reference sequence). As DNA, the CDR3 is TGTGCCAGCAGTTCGATCTTGGCGGACGAGCAGTACTTC. This encodes CASSSILADEQYF.

This clonotype showed up just a few times. This chain links TRBV11-2 with TRBJ2-7; D not certain. Trimming removed 0 bases from V and 3 bases from J, with 6 bases in between. CDR1 and CDR2 (germline): SGHAT, FQNNGV. The CDR3 runs to 13 residues. CDR3 in DNA: TGTGCCAGCAGCTTAGAGCTTCTCTACGAGCAGTACGTC. This encodes CASSLELLYEQYV.

CDR3 DNA sequence: TGTGCCAGCAGTGTTGAGCTAACAGGGTACGAGCAGTACGTC. Its translation is CASSVELTGYEQYV. This chain connects TRBV2 to TRBJ2-7; a possible D gene is TRBD1 (6 bases). Per germline, CDR1 SNHLY and CDR2 FYNNEI. V lost 4 bases and J lost 4, with 14 bases in between. This CDR3 spans 14 amino acids.

The chain uses TRBV4-1 and TRBJ2-1, with D possibly being TRBD2 (5 bases). With 0 bases removed from V and 2 bases from J, the gap between germline ends came to 14 bases. The CDR3 contains 17 residues. The germline CDR1 and CDR2 sequences are MGHRA and YSYEKL. The CDR3, as DNA: TGCGCCAGCAGCCAAGATTTCCGGACTGGGACCTACAATGAGCAGTTCTTC. It is translated as CASSQDFRTGTYNEQFF.

This clonotype was seen more than once but under ten times. The chain has TRBV5-1 and TRBJ2-7; TRBD2 agrees at 11 bases. Germline V gene lookup returns CDR1 SGHRS and CDR2 YFSETQ. The V and J ends lost 2 bases and 3 bases, in that order; junction bases with no gene match: 4. The CDR3 is 15 residues long. The CDR3 nucleotides are TGCGCCAGCAGCTTAACTAGCGGGAGTCTCTACGAGCAGTACTTC. This codes for CASSLTSGSLYEQYF.

This sequence joins TRBV20-1 and TRBJ2-3; tentative D call: TRBD1 (5 bases). This CDR3 spans 16 amino acids. The ends were cut back, 0 bases at V and 1 base at J, with 14 bases in the middle. Germline V gene lookup returns CDR1 DFQATT and CDR2 SNEGSKA (reference sequence). CDR3 sequence: CSARDRVFSGTDTQYF. The CDR3 DNA is TGCAGTGCTAGAGACAGGGTGTTTTCGGGCACAGATACGCAGTATTTT.

In this sample, this clonotype turned up a few times. This chain uses TRBV10-3 with TRBJ2-2; maybe TRBD1 (5 bases). CDR1 and CDR2 (germline): ENHRY, SYGVKD. Trimming cost V 10 bases and J 2 bases, with 17 bases left between them. The CDR3 covers 15 residues. The CDR3 bases are TGTGCCACCTACACCCAGGGAATTAACACCGGGGAGCTGTTTTTT. Amino acids: CATYTQGINTGELFF.

A word on this clonotype: Germline is not matched at one junction end, which may reflect a read error. This chain uses TRBV4-2 with TRBJ2-1, with 11 bases fitting TRBD2. CDR3 length equals 18 residues. CDR1 is LGHNA and CDR2 is YNFKEQ in the germline V gene. The CDR3, as DNA: TGTGCCAGCAGCCAAGATCGAGGACTAGCGGGCATTTACAATCAGCAGTTCTTC. This sequence encodes CASSQDRGLAGIYNQQFF.

This clonotype has more than one count but fewer than ten. The chain has TRBV20-1 and TRBJ2-3; either TRBD1 or TRBD2 may supply D (6 bases each). The CDR3 runs 15 residues. With 0 bases removed from V and 6 bases from J, the gap between germline ends came to 16 bases. Germline V gene lookup returns CDR1 DFQATT and CDR2 SNEGSKA (reference sequence). CDR3 nucleotide sequence: TGCAGTGCTAGAGATGGGCTTCGGGGGCCGGATACGCAGTATTTT. This sequence encodes CSARDGLRGPDTQYF.

In its sample, this clonotype was seen many times. The rearrangement joins TRBV5-1 to TRBJ2-7, with D perhaps assigned TRBD1 or TRBD2 (6 bases each). CDR1 and CDR2 (germline): SGHRS, YFSETQ. The V and J ends lost 0 bases and 2 bases respectively, with 9 bases between them. This CDR3 is built from 14 residues. The DNA for the CDR3 is TGCGCCAGCAGCTTGGATAGGGGGGCCTACGAGCAGTACGTC. It codes for CASSLDRGAYEQYV.

This clonotype was detected a few times. V usage is TRBV24-1 and J usage is TRBJ2-1; D is ambiguous. The CDR3 loop spans 13 amino acids. Trimming took off 6 bases at V and 8 bases at J, with 13 bases between the two ends. The germline CDR1 and CDR2 sequences are KGHDR and SFDVKD. CDR3 coding DNA: TGTGCCACCAGTTCAGGCAGTAGATATGAGCAGTTCTTC. Translating it yields CATSSGSRYEQFF.

This clonotype appeared many times. This rearrangement joins TRBV7-6 to TRBJ1-4; D uncertain. The CDR3 spans 14 residues. V gave up 1 base and J gave up 8 bases, with 11 bases separating them. Per germline, CDR1 SGHVS and CDR2 FNYEAQ. CDR3: CASSLGPIGEKLFF. The CDR3 DNA sequence: TGTGCCAGCAGCTTAGGCCCTATCGGGGAAAAACTGTTTTTT.

Here the CDR3 DNA reads TGTGCCAGCACCCCGCCTCTAGCGGGAAAGAACACCGGGGAGCTGTTTTTT. Its translation: CASTPPLAGKNTGELFF. The V gene is TRBV12-3 or TRBV12-4, the J gene TRBJ2-2; TRBD2 aligns across 9 bases. The junction had 10 bases not matched to a gene; V was cut back by 7 bases and J by 1 base. The length of the CDR3 is 17 residues.

This clonotype appeared a few times. The V and J genes are TRBV29-1 and TRBJ2-5; D possibly corresponds to TRBD2 (6 bases). In germline, CDR1 is SQVTM, CDR2 ANQGSEA. Trimming shortened V by 2 bases and J by 5 bases, and 15 bases separated the two germline ends. The CDR3 extends over 14 amino acids. The CDR3 loop reads CSVEIFSGGETQYF. The CDR3 DNA reads as TGCAGCGTTGAAATTTTTTCTGGGGGGGAGACCCAGTACTTC.

This clonotype has only a few counts. The V gene is TRBV19, the J gene TRBJ2-4, with D possibly TRBD1 on 6 matching bases. This CDR3 has 15 residues. The germline V gene has CDR1 LNHDA and CDR2 SQIVND (reference sequence). V was pared by 5 bases and J by 0 bases, with 11 bases between. Here the CDR3 reads CASSVGQLAKNIQYF. Here the CDR3 DNA reads TGTGCCAGTAGTGTAGGACAGCTAGCCAAAAACATTCAGTACTTC.

This clonotype was recorded at least ten times. This chain joins TRBV9 and TRBJ1-6, with unresolved D. V lost 3 bases to trimming and J lost 0 bases, with 16 bases between them. Per the germline V gene, CDR1 is SGDLS and CDR2 is YYNGEE. The CDR3 totals 18 residues. The DNA for the CDR3 is TGTGCCAGCAGCGAGGAAATGATACGAGGCTCCTATAATTCACCCCTCCACTTT. Amino acid sequence: CASSEEMIRGSYNSPLHF.

This clonotype turned up a few times. This chain joins TRBV2 and TRBJ2-1, with 9 nucleotides matching TRBD2. After removal of 2 bases from V and 6 bases from J, the junction contained 20 bases not matched to a gene. The CDR3 is 20 amino acids. Germline CDR1 reads SNHLY; CDR2 reads FYNNEI. The CDR3 spells CASSERGGAGGSSPTNEQFF. CDR3 DNA sequence: TGTGCCAGCAGTGAAAGGGGAGGAGCGGGAGGTTCCTCCCCGACCAATGAGCAGTTCTTC.

The chain uses TRBV4-2 and TRBJ2-7; no clear D gene. The germline V and J ends were trimmed by 1 base and 6 bases, with 13 bases remaining between them. Per germline, CDR1 LGHNA and CDR2 YNFKEQ. There are 14 residues in the CDR3. DNA for the CDR3: TGTGCCAGCAGCCAAGGGACGACGACCTTCGAGCAGTACTTC. It translates to CASSQGTTTFEQYF.

V is TRBV6-5 and J is TRBJ2-4; 8 bases agree with TRBD1. Germline loops: CDR1 MNHEY, CDR2 SVGAGI. The CDR3 spans 12 residues. The junction had 3 bases not matched to a gene; V was cut back by 7 bases and J by 7 bases. CDR3: CASTPGGNIQYF. The DNA for the CDR3 is TGTGCCAGCACCCCAGGGGGCAACATTCAGTACTTC.

This clonotype was detected ten times or more. The V and J genes are TRBV20-1 and TRBJ2-1; 10 positions agree with TRBD2. The germline V gene encodes CDR1 DFQATT and CDR2 SNEGSKA (reference sequence). The CDR3 covers 15 residues. V gave up 6 bases and J gave up 0 bases; unmatched junction bases: 5. The CDR3, as DNA: TGCAGTGCAGCTAGCGGGAGTTCCTCCTACAATGAGCAGTTCTTC. Protein: CSAASGSSSYNEQFF.

This clonotype has just a few counts. This chain uses TRBV6-4 with TRBJ1-6; D ambiguous. The CDR3 contains 14 residues. Germline CDR1 and CDR2: MRHNA and SNTAGT. Trimming pared 2 bases from V and 7 bases from J, leaving 9 bases between. This CDR3 reads CASSDGVENSPLHF. For the CDR3, the DNA is TGTGCCAGCAGTGACGGCGTGGAAAATTCACCCCTCCACTTT.

The V gene is TRBV28, the J gene TRBJ2-7; D not certain. V gave up 6 bases and J gave up 5 bases, with 11 bases separating them. CDR3 size: 12 residues. CDR1 is MDHEN, CDR2 SYDVKM, per germline. CDR3 DNA: TGTGCCAGCAGGGATGACATACACGAGCAGTACTTC. Translation: CASRDDIHEQYF.

The CDR3 DNA reads TGTGCCAGCAGCCAAGGCCTTCTGGGGACAGGGTATGATAATGGCTACACCTTC. Translating gives CASSQGLLGTGYDNGYTF. The J gene is TRBJ1-2, the V gene TRBV3-1; 9 nucleotides align to TRBD1. The CDR3 is 18 amino acids. Germline V gene data show CDR1 as LGHDT and CDR2 as YNNKEL (reference sequence). V lost 1 base and J lost 6; bases outside the gene matches: 15.

This clonotype was counted at least ten times. V and J are TRBV12-3 or TRBV12-4 and TRBJ2-5, with 7 bases aligning to TRBD1. V shed 5 bases and J 5 bases; nucleotides not matched to a gene: 11. The CDR3 runs to 15 residues. The CDR3 region is CASSPQDRLVETQYF. CDR3 DNA: TGTGCCAGCAGTCCTCAGGACAGGCTCGTCGAGACCCAGTACTTC.

This clonotype was seen a handful of times. This chain uses TRBV6-2 or TRBV6-3 with TRBJ2-3; TRBD2 matches 13 bases. This CDR3 contains 19 residues. The germline V gene has CDR1 MNHEY and CDR2 SVGEGT. Losses at the gene ends were 6 bases for V and 1 base for J; bases not matched to a gene: 13. The CDR3 DNA is TGTGCCAGCAGGCCCACCGGACTAGCGGGGGTTGGCGGCACAGATACGCAGTATTTT. Protein: CASRPTGLAGVGGTDTQYF.

A few counts support this clonotype. The chain joins TRBV5-1 to TRBJ2-1; either TRBD1 or TRBD2 may fit D (6 bases each). This CDR3 has 17 amino acids. The germline V gene has CDR1 SGHRS and CDR2 YFSETQ. Trimming stripped 8 bases from V and 0 bases from J, with 21 bases between. The chain's CDR3 is CASRGGGGESSYNEQFF. In DNA, the CDR3 is TGCGCCAGTCGAGGTGGAGGGGGAGAGAGCTCCTACAATGAGCAGTTCTTC.